The rows below give T cell receptor beta chains drawn from one sample of a study of blood T cell repertoires in COVID-19. Data came from immunoSEQ multiplex PCR; TCRdb stores just in-frame clones and leaves some out. This repertoire shows around 250,000 clones, around 88% found once; its top ten account for approximately 2.1%. Source material: PBMCs or T cells enriched from blood (not recorded which). These receptors were collected from a woman aged 50 to 60 who had recovered from COVID-19. Both conserved end residues are part of each CDR3. D genes are given only for firm matches. Only some rows state a clone size, as once, few, many or a class for expanded clones.

J gene,D gene,clone size,V gene,CDR3 length,CDR3 DNA,CDR3 protein
TRBJ2-7,TRBD1,.,TRBV28,16,TGTGCCAGCAGTTCTCCCGGGACAGTCGACTCCTACGAGCAGTACTTC,CASSSPGTVDSYEQYF
TRBJ2-7,TRBD2,.,TRBV30,16,TGTGCCTGGAGTTTTACTAGCGGGAGTATCTCCTACGAGCAGTACTTC,CAWSFTSGSISYEQYF
TRBJ1-2,.,.,TRBV24-1,14,TGTGCCACCAGTGATTTGTATCAGGGCACCGGCTACACCTTC,CATSDLYQGTGYTF
TRBJ1-1,TRBD1,.,TRBV6-5,16,TGTGCCAGCAGTTACGGGACAGGGACTACGGACACTGAAGCTTTCTTT,CASSYGTGTTDTEAFF
TRBJ1-2,TRBD1,.,TRBV10-3,14,TGTGCCATCAGTGTCGGGACAGCAAACTATGGCTACACCTTC,CAISVGTANYGYTF
TRBJ1-2,TRBD1,.,TRBV7-2,15,TGTGCCAGCAGCGAACAGGGGGCGCAGATCTATGGCTACACCTTC,CASSEQGAQIYGYTF
TRBJ1-3,TRBD1,.,TRBV10-2,16,TGCGCCAGCAGCCGGACAGGGGCCACAAATGGAAACACCATATATTTT,CASSRTGATNGNTIYF
TRBJ1-2,.,.,TRBV6-5,13,TGTGCCAGTTCACCGGGCCCCGCGGGAGGCTACACCTTC,CASSPGPAGGYTF
TRBJ2-5,TRBD1,.,TRBV30,14,TGTGCCTGGAGTGGCGGGACAGGGTGGGAGACCCAGTACTTC,CAWSGGTGWETQYF
TRBJ1-2,TRBD1,.,TRBV5-1,15,TGCGCCAGCAGCTTGGTCCCCGGGACAGGGGGTGGCTACACCTTC,CASSLVPGTGGGYTF
TRBJ1-2,TRBD1,.,TRBV5-1,16,TGCGCCAGCAGCGCCGGACATGAGGGGGCGGTCTATGGCTACACCTTC,CASSAGHEGAVYGYTF
TRBJ2-7,.,.,TRBV28,14,TGTGCCAGCAGCCCCCCACAGGGCCCCTACGAGCAGTACTTC,CASSPPQGPYEQYF
TRBJ2-1,TRBD2,.,TRBV2,18,TGTGCCAGCATTTGGACTAGCGGGAGCGAAAGCTCCTACAATGAGCAGTTCTTC,CASIWTSGSESSYNEQFF
TRBJ2-7,TRBD2,.,TRBV7-2,16,TGTGCCAGCAGCGCGTTAGCGGGAGCCCCTTCCTACGAGCAGTACTTC,CASSALAGAPSYEQYF
TRBJ2-5,.,.,TRBV10-3,14,TGTGCCATCAGGGAGGAGGGGGCGGGAGAGACCCAGTACTTC,CAIREEGAGETQYF
TRBJ1-1,.,.,TRBV10-3,15,TGTGCCATCAGTGACTCAGGGGCCGCGAACACTGAAGCTTTCTTT,CAISDSGAANTEAFF
TRBJ2-2,TRBD2,.,TRBV18,18,TGTGCCAGCTCACCACCGACTAGCGGGAGGGGAACTACCGGGGAGCTGTTTTTT,CASSPPTSGRGTTGELFF
TRBJ1-3,.,.,TRBV5-1,13,TGCGCCAGCAGCTCAGGGGACCGAAACACCATATATTTT,CASSSGDRNTIYF
TRBJ2-1,TRBD2,.,TRBV24-1,15,TGTGCCACCAGTGATCCGCGCGGGGGGTACAATGAGCAGTTCTTC,CATSDPRGGYNEQFF
TRBJ2-7,.,.,TRBV13,12,TGTGCCAGCAGCGGCAGGGGTTACGAGCAGTACTTC,CASSGRGYEQYF
TRBJ1-2,.,.,TRBV19,12,TGTGCCAGTAGTCCAACTCTCTATGGCTACACCTTC,CASSPTLYGYTF
TRBJ2-7,.,.,TRBV4-2,15,TGTGCCAGCAGCCAAGGGTATAGCGAGTCCTACGAGCAGTACTTC,CASSQGYSESYEQYF
TRBJ1-4,TRBD1,.,TRBV11-2,18,TGTGCCAGCAGCCCAGACCCGGGACAGGGGATCCTTGGAGAAAAACTGTTTTTT,CASSPDPGQGILGEKLFF
TRBJ1-6,TRBD1,.,TRBV20-1,15,TGCAGTGCTAGTGGCTGGACAGGGGACAATTCACCCCTCCACTTT,CSASGWTGDNSPLHF
TRBJ1-5,.,.,TRBV4-1,15,TGCGCCAGCAGCCATTCAACAGGAGCAAATCAGCCCCAGCATTTT,CASSHSTGANQPQHF
TRBJ1-5,TRBD1,.,TRBV5-8,14,TGTGCCAGCAGCTCATACAGGGGGTATCAGCCCCAGCATTTT,CASSSYRGYQPQHF
TRBJ2-7,.,.,TRBV4-2,15,TGTGCCAGCAGCCAAGAAACGGGGTCACTCTACGAGCAGTACTTC,CASSQETGSLYEQYF
TRBJ1-5,.,few,TRBV9,14,TGTGCCAGCAGCTCCCGAGGGGGGGATGGGCCCCAGCATTTT,CASSSRGGDGPQHF
TRBJ2-2,.,.,TRBV27,14,TGTGCCAGCTCCCGACACCGTGGGACCGGGGAGCTGTTTTTT,CASSRHRGTGELFF
TRBJ1-4,TRBD1,.,TRBV7-2,16,TGTGCCAGCAGCTTAGTCCAGGGGGCAACTAATGAAAAACTGTTTTTT,CASSLVQGATNEKLFF
TRBJ2-7,.,.,TRBV4-1,16,TGCGCCAGCAGCCACTACGCCGTTATTCTGGTTAACGAGCAGTACTTC,CASSHYAVILVNEQYF
TRBJ2-3,TRBD2,.,TRBV15,15,TGTGCCACCAGGGCCGGGACTAGCGGGGCAGATACGCAGTATTTT,CATRAGTSGADTQYF
TRBJ1-4,TRBD1,few,TRBV28,15,TGTGCCAGCAGTCTACGGACAGGGGGCAGTGAAAAACTGTTTTTT,CASSLRTGGSEKLFF
TRBJ1-4,.,.,TRBV7-9,16,TGTGCCAGCAGCTTATCCCGAGGCGTAGGGGGTGAAAAACTGTTTTTT,CASSLSRGVGGEKLFF
TRBJ2-7,TRBD1,.,TRBV5-1,16,TGCGCCAGCAGCTTGTTGACAGGGACGGTCAGTAACGAGCAGTACTTC,CASSLLTGTVSNEQYF
TRBJ2-2,TRBD1,.,TRBV19,16,TGTGCCAGTAGGCGGACAGGGGTAATTAACACCGGGGAGCTGTTTTTT,CASRRTGVINTGELFF
TRBJ2-3,.,.,TRBV7-9,13,TGTGCCAGCAGCTTAGTCGGGGTGGATACGCAGTATTTT,CASSLVGVDTQYF
TRBJ2-5,TRBD2,.,TRBV7-8,16,TGTGCCAGCAGCTTACGAAGCGGGGTAACTAAAGAGACCCAGTACTTC,CASSLRSGVTKETQYF
TRBJ1-2,.,.,TRBV5-8,13,TGTGCCAGCAGCTTGTTGGCGGACTATGGCTACACCTTC,CASSLLADYGYTF
TRBJ2-1,TRBD2,.,TRBV5-1,15,TGCGCCAGCAGCCGGGGACTAGCGGAGTACAATGAGCAGTTCTTC,CASSRGLAEYNEQFF
TRBJ1-4,TRBD1,.,TRBV7-7,16,TGTGCTAGCAGCTCCCGCCGACAGGGCCCTAATGAAAAACTGTTTTTT,CASSSRRQGPNEKLFF
TRBJ2-2,.,.,TRBV5-1,14,TGCGCCAGCGGCACCGGGGCGAACACCGGGGAGCTGTTTTTT,CASGTGANTGELFF
TRBJ2-5,TRBD2,.,TRBV27,17,TGTGCCAGCAGTCTCCTCGGGACTAGCGGGGGCCAAGAGACCCAGTACTTC,CASSLLGTSGGQETQYF
TRBJ2-3,TRBD2,.,TRBV3-1/TRBV3-2,16,TGTGCCAGCAGCCGACTAGCGGGCCCTGGGGCAGATACGCAGTATTTT,CASSRLAGPGADTQYF